This TCR beta chain derives from a study of cytomegalovirus exposure and HLA in healthy donors. Whole-study findings and limits: It was about 180 TCR beta chains that were listed as cytomegalovirus-associated.

Per the germline V gene, CDR1 is MNHNY and CDR2 is SVGAGI (reference sequence). Trimming cost V 11 bases and J 0 bases, with 13 bases left between them. This CDR3 spans 14 amino acids. This clone turned up a few times. The antigen remains undetermined. Those who donated were healthy bone marrow donors. The PCR had 60 Vbeta and 13 Jbeta primers. Clones were sequenced by immunoSEQ multiplex PCR, and TCRdb holds only the in-frame ones, with some missing. This sample has approximately 160,000 clones, with roughly two thirds found just once. Specimen: PBMCs. This clonotype was sampled from a woman aged 18 to 35 in good health and CMV-seropositive. The chain recombines TRBV6-6 with TRBJ2-2; TRBD1 is a possible D gene (6 bases). CDR3 loop: CAGQDSPNTGELFF. The CDR3 nucleotides read TGTGCCGGCCAGGACAGTCCGAACACCGGGGAGCTGTTTTTT.